The entry that follows covers one T cell receptor (beta chain) sequence. Antigen: not known. Measured with immunoSEQ multiplex PCR; TCRdb has only the in-frame clones, and not every one. The sample records more than 20,000 clones, over 75% being singletons. This specimen comes from a study of T cells in localized non-small cell lung cancer. Study results and limitations: Adjacent lung was found to contain a median roughly 60 of the top 100 tumor clones. Heterogeneity cannot be ruled out, as sequencing used one tumor region only. Longer survival (overall) was linked to higher T cell density in blood. Uninvolved adjacent lung had more T cell clonality than any other tissue, topping tumor.

The clonotype was recovered from a male donor aged 60 or over with stage I squamous cell lung carcinoma. The sequences come from peripheral blood, collected before any cancer treatment.

CDR3 coding DNA: TGCAGCGTTGAAGTTAGCGGGACCCAGTACTTC. Translated: CSVEVSGTQYF. The chain joins TRBV29-1 to TRBJ2-5; D possibly corresponds to TRBD2 (6 bases). Germline values: CDR1 SQVTM, CDR2 ANQGSEA. This CDR3 is built from 11 residues. V lost 1 base and J 7 bases, leaving 7 bases between the germline ends.